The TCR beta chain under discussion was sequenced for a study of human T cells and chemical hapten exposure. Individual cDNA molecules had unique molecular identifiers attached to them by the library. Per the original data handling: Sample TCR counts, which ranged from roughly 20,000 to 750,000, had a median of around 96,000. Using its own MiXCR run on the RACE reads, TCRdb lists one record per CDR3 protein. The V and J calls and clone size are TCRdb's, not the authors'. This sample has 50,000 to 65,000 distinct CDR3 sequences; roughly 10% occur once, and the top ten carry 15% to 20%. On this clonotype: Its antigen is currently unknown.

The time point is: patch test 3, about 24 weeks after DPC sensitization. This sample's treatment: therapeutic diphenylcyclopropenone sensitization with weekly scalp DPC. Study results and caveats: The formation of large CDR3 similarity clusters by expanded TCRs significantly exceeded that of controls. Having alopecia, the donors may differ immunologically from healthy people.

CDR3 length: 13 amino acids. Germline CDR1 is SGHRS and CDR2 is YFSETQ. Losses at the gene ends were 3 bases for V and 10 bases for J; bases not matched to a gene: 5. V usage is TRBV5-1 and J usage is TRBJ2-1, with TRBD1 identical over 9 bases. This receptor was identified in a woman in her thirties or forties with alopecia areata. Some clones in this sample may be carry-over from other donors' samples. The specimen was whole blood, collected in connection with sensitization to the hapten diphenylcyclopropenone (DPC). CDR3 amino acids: CASSSGTGSEQFF. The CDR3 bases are TGCGCCAGCAGCTCCGGGACAGGGAGCGAGCAGTTCTTC.